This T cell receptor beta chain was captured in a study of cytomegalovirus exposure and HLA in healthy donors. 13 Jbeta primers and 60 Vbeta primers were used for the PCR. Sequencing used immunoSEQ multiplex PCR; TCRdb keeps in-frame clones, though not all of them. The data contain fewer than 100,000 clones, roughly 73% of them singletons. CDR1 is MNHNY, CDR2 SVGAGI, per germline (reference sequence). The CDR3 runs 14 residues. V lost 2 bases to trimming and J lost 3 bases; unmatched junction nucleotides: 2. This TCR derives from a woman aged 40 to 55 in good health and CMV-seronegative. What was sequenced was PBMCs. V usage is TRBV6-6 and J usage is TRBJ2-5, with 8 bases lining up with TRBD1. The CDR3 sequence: CASSYRQGKETQYF. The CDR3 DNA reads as TGTGCCAGCAGTTACAGACAGGGGAAAGAGACCCAGTACTTC.